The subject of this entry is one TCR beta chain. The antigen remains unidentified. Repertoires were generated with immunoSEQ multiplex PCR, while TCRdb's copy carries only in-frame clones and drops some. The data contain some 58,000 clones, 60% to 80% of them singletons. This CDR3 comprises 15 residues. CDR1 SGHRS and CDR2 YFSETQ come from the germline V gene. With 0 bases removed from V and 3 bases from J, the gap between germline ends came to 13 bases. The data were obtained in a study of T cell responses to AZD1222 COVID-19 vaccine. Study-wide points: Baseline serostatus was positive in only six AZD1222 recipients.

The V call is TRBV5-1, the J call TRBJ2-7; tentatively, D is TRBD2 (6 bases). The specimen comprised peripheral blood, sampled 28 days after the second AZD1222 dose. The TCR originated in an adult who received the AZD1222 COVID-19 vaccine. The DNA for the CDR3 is TGCGCCAGCAGCTTGGACGGGAGTAAGGTCTACGAGCAGTACTTC. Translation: CASSLDGSKVYEQYF.